The 24 T cell receptor beta chains given below trace back to one sample, sequenced in a study of T cells after yellow fever vaccination. TCRdb re-derived calls from the 5' RACE reads in MiXCR, one entry per CDR3 protein. The sample has hundreds of thousands of distinct CDR3 sequences, 7.5% to 9% seen once. The sample here was PBMCs, taken on the day of the first yellow fever vaccination. Receptors originate from a man younger than 30 who received the YFV17D yellow fever vaccine.

The chain employs TRBV11-2 and TRBJ2-3; D possibly corresponds to TRBD1 (5 bases). V was pared by 5 bases and J by 4 bases, with 7 bases between. In germline, CDR1 is SGHAT, CDR2 FQNNGV. The CDR3 length is 12 residues. The CDR3 DNA sequence: TGTGCCAGCAGCATAGGGGCAGATACGCAGTATTTT. It translates to CASSIGADTQYF.

This clonotype was seen more than once but under ten times. This chain links TRBV7-9 with TRBJ2-5; unclear D gene. The CDR3 is made up of 16 amino acids. Trimming removed 6 bases from V and 1 base from J, with 18 bases in between. Germline values: CDR1 SEHNR, CDR2 FQNEAQ (reference sequence). DNA of the CDR3: TGTGCCAGCAGTCCCGGTATGAAATACAGCCAAGAGACCCAGTACTTC. Protein sequence: CASSPGMKYSQETQYF.

The rearrangement joins TRBV7-2 to TRBJ1-2; 10 bases line up with TRBD1. V lost 6 bases and J lost 8; bases outside the gene matches: 6. The CDR3 is 13 amino acids. Germline CDR1 SGHTA, CDR2 FQGNSA. The CDR3 protein is CASSYRTGGGYTF. For the CDR3, the DNA is TGTGCCAGCAGTTATCGGACAGGGGGAGGCTACACCTTC.

This clonotype was seen more than once but under ten times. This chain links TRBV19 with TRBJ2-5; perhaps TRBD1 as D (5 bases). CDR1 and CDR2 (germline): LNHDA, SQIVND (reference sequence). This CDR3 is 13 amino acids long. V was pared by 4 bases and J by 7 bases, with 13 bases between. CDR3 nucleotides: TGTGCCAGTAGTAAACGGACACATGGGACCCAGTACTTC. Amino acid sequence: CASSKRTHGTQYF.

A few counts support this clonotype. This chain uses TRBV7-2 with TRBJ2-7; 11 positions agree with TRBD1. Germline trimming cut 5 bases from V and 3 bases from J; bases unmatched to any gene: 6. The CDR3 has 15 residues. Germline CDR1 is SGHTA and CDR2 is FQGNSA. The CDR3 is CASSTGGTGGYEQYF. The CDR3 nucleotides are TGTGCCAGCAGCACCGGGGGGACAGGGGGCTACGAGCAGTACTTC.

This clonotype was found many times. The chain combines TRBV6-5 with TRBJ1-1, with a weak D call TRBD1 (5 bases). Germline V gene sequence: CDR1 MNHEY, CDR2 SVGAGI. V gave up 2 bases and J gave up 1 base, with 11 bases separating them. This CDR3 has 15 residues. CDR3 coding DNA: TGTGCCAGCAGTTACGGCGGGACGAGGAACACTGAAGCTTTCTTT. Residues: CASSYGGTRNTEAFF.

This clonotype was seen repeatedly, ten times or more. The chain carries TRBV12-3 or TRBV12-4 and TRBJ1-3; unclear D gene. The CDR3 contains 14 residues. V was clipped by 5 bases and J by 3 bases, with 11 bases between them. In nucleotides, the CDR3 is TGTGCCAGCAGTCCGTCGGCGGGTGGAAACACCATATATTTT. This gives the protein CASSPSAGGNTIYF.

In this sample, this clonotype turned up a few times. The V and J genes are TRBV23-1 and TRBJ1-4; maybe TRBD1 (5 bases). TRBV23-1 is annotated as an ORF whose role is uncertain. The CDR3 runs 15 residues. The germline V and J ends were trimmed by 0 bases and 8 bases, with 13 bases remaining between them. The CDR3 loop is CASSQSGGPKEKLFF. The CDR3 nucleotides read TGCGCCAGCAGTCAATCTGGGGGACCGAAAGAAAAACTGTTTTTT.

This chain connects TRBV7-9 to TRBJ1-2; a possible D gene is TRBD1 (6 bases). CDR3 length: 13 amino acids. CDR1 SEHNR and CDR2 FQNEAQ come from the germline V gene (reference sequence). The V and J ends lost 8 bases and 2 bases respectively, with 12 bases between them. CDR3 DNA sequence: TGTGCCAGCGGAAGACAGGCCAACTATGGCTACACCTTC. This translates into CASGRQANYGYTF.

The chain is built from TRBV5-4 and TRBJ2-3; 12 positions agree with TRBD2. This CDR3 spans 18 amino acids. The V gene end was trimmed by 1 base and the J gene end by 5 bases; junction bases not matched to a gene: 11. CDR1 is SGHNT, CDR2 YYREEE, per germline (reference sequence). In DNA form, the CDR3 reads TGTGCCAGCAGCTTGTGGGTTAGGCGGACTAGCGGGGAAGATACGCAGTATTTT. This encodes CASSLWVRRTSGEDTQYF.

This clonotype appeared a few times. The CDR3 protein is CASSYLDRFGYTF. The CDR3 DNA sequence: TGTGCCAGCAGCTACCTGGACAGGTTCGGCTACACCTTC. The chain has TRBV7-9 and TRBJ1-2; 7 bases are a match to TRBD1. The CDR3 extends over 13 amino acids. Germline CDR1 and CDR2: SEHNR and FQNEAQ (reference sequence). Trimming at V came to 4 bases and at J to 8 bases, leaving 7 bases not matched to a gene.

This clonotype was counted between two and nine times. This chain joins TRBV20-1 and TRBJ2-7; D call uncertain. Germline V gives CDR1 DFQATT, CDR2 SNEGSKA (reference sequence). CDR3 length: 13 amino acids. V was cut by 4 bases and J by 2 bases, with 12 bases left in between. The CDR3 is CSAKHPQAYEQYV. CDR3 sequence (DNA): TGCAGTGCTAAGCACCCGCAGGCCTACGAGCAGTACGTC.

The table lists this clonotype with a few counts. The gene calls are TRBV7-2 and TRBJ2-7, with 15 nucleotides matching TRBD2. This CDR3 is built from 15 residues. V was pared by 5 bases and J by 4 bases, with 3 bases of the junction left unmatched. Germline CDR1 SGHTA, CDR2 FQGNSA. CDR3 protein: CASSMGLAGGYEQYF. For the CDR3, the DNA is TGTGCCAGCAGCATGGGACTAGCGGGGGGTTACGAGCAGTACTTC. Variable domain in full (rest from reference TRBV7-2 and TRBJ2-7): GAGVSQSPSNKVTEKGKDVELRCDPISGHTALYWYRQSLGQGLEFLIYFQGNSAPDKSGLPSDRFSAERTGGSVSTLTIQRTQQEDSAVYLCASSMGLAGGYEQYFGPGTRLTVT.

This clonotype was detected many times. The V gene is TRBV7-3, the J gene TRBJ2-1, with D possibly being TRBD1 or TRBD2 (5 bases each). The CDR3 consists of 14 residues. The germline CDR1 and CDR2 sequences are SGHTA and FQGTGA. Trimming pared 5 bases from V and 5 bases from J, leaving 13 bases between. CDR3 amino acids: CASSPGTAHNEQFF. Here the CDR3 DNA reads TGTGCCAGCAGCCCCGGGACGGCCCACAATGAGCAGTTCTTC.

DNA of the CDR3: TGCAGTGCTAGAGATTTCTCGGCAGCAGGGAACACCGGGGAGCTGTTTTTT. Protein sequence: CSARDFSAAGNTGELFF. J is TRBJ2-2 and V is TRBV20-1; D uncertain. Germline V gene lookup returns CDR1 DFQATT and CDR2 SNEGSKA (reference sequence). This CDR3 spans 17 amino acids. Trimming removed 0 bases from V and 1 base from J, with 15 bases in between.

This clonotype showed up just a few times. The V gene is TRBV3-1, the J gene TRBJ1-1; D uncertain. Germline CDR1 is LGHDT and CDR2 is YNNKEL (reference sequence). This CDR3 spans 14 amino acids. Trimming left V 4 bases short and J 1 base short, with 10 bases between. CDR3 loop: CASSPPHGNTEAFF. CDR3 in DNA: TGTGCCAGCAGCCCGCCCCACGGGAACACTGAAGCTTTCTTT.

V gene TRBV20-1 combines with J gene TRBJ2-2; 11 bases agree with TRBD2. V was clipped by 4 bases and J by 5 bases; unmatched bases: 6. This CDR3 contains 15 residues. Per germline, CDR1 DFQATT and CDR2 SNEGSKA (reference sequence). CDR3 sequence reads: CSAKNSGGATGELFF. CDR3 coding DNA: TGCAGTGCTAAGAATAGCGGGGGGGCGACCGGGGAGCTGTTTTTT.

V is TRBV25-1 and J is TRBJ2-1, with D uncertain. The germline V and J ends were trimmed by 4 bases and 12 bases, with 16 bases remaining between them. The germline CDR1 and CDR2 sequences are MGHDK and SYGVNS. The CDR3 extends over 13 amino acids. The CDR3 DNA follows: TGTGCCAGCAGTGTGGCCAGCTCCGCTCGGCAGTTCTTC. Translating gives CASSVASSARQFF.

The chain links TRBV28 to TRBJ1-4; 7 positions agree with TRBD1. The germline V gene has CDR1 MDHEN and CDR2 SYDVKM. The length of the CDR3 is 14 residues. The trim removed 5 bases at V and 4 bases at J, leaving 4 bases unmatched. Here the CDR3 DNA reads TGTGCCAGCAGTACTTCAGGGGGTAATGAAAAACTGTTTTTT. Translated, it gives CASSTSGGNEKLFF.

This clonotype was detected many times. The CDR3 spells CATSVSFASSYNSPLHF. In nucleotides, the CDR3 is TGTGCCACCAGCGTCTCGTTCGCTAGCTCCTATAATTCACCCCTCCACTTT. The chain joins TRBV15 to TRBJ1-6; no reliable D call. The CDR3 extends over 17 amino acids. From germline, CDR1 is LNHNV and CDR2 YYDKDF (reference sequence). V was trimmed by 5 bases and J by 0 bases, leaving 14 bases between them.

This clonotype has only a few counts. This chain connects TRBV12-3 or TRBV12-4 to TRBJ1-1; D remains unclear. The CDR3 sequence is 13 residues long. V was clipped by 2 bases and J by 6 bases, with 10 bases between them. The CDR3 coding sequence is TGTGCCAGCAGTTTAAGTACCGGGGCTGAAGCTTTCTTT. Translation gives CASSLSTGAEAFF.

This clonotype has more than one count but fewer than ten. CDR3 sequence: CASSSLAGGDTQYF. CDR3 nucleotide sequence: TGTGCCAGCAGCTCCCTAGCGGGGGGAGATACGCAGTATTTT. The rearrangement uses TRBV7-2 and TRBJ2-3; 11 positions match TRBD2. Germline-derived CDR1 and CDR2 are SGHTA and FQGNSA. This CDR3 is 14 amino acids long. V shed 4 bases, J shed 5 bases, and the junction held 2 bases outside the gene matches.

A few counts support this clonotype. The chain joins TRBV20-1 to TRBJ2-5, with 8 bases fitting TRBD2. The CDR3 sequence is 13 residues long. Per germline, CDR1 DFQATT and CDR2 SNEGSKA (reference sequence). Germline trimming cut 6 bases from V and 1 base from J; bases unmatched to any gene: 4. The CDR3 region is CSAPLAVQETQYF. In DNA, the CDR3 is TGCAGTGCGCCACTAGCGGTCCAAGAGACCCAGTACTTC.

This clonotype showed up many times. The V gene is TRBV5-5, the J gene TRBJ1-2; maybe TRBD1 (5 bases). The CDR3 has 13 amino acids. The V gene lost 4 bases and the J gene lost 4 bases, with 11 bases spanning the gap. Germline V gives CDR1 SGHKS, CDR2 YYEKEE (reference sequence). This CDR3 reads CASSLGPLYGYTF. The CDR3 DNA reads TGTGCCAGCAGCCTGGGACCGCTCTATGGCTACACCTTC.